This TCR beta chain derives from a study of early T cells in non-severe SARS-CoV-2 infection. At the level of the study: Bulk RNA taken from unsorted whole blood was sequenced, leaving chains unpaired.

This CDR3 spans 16 amino acids. CDR1 is SGHKS, CDR2 YYEKEE, per germline (reference sequence). J lost 5 bases, V lost 4 bases, and 8 bases had no gene match. Points from the study as a whole: Reliance on VDJdb matching favored anti-spike CD8 responses; private and CD4 specificities were missed.

This clonotype was counted ten times or more. Antigen specificity is unknown. The TCR library protocol was used to attach unique molecular identifiers. These identifiers were attached to individual cDNA molecules. TCRdb recomputed calls from the 5' RACE reads with MiXCR, one row per CDR3 protein. The sample contains roughly 53,000 distinct CDR3 sequences, around 9% of which appear only once. The gene calls are TRBV5-5 and TRBJ2-3, with TRBD2 matching 12 bases. The sequencing sample was made of whole blood. The receptor's source is an adult who was a healthcare worker with PCR-confirmed SARS-CoV-2 infection or an uninfected control (not recorded which). DNA for the CDR3: TGTGCCAGCAGCCCAGGACTAGCGGGGAACCAAGATACGCAGTATTTT. Residues: CASSPGLAGNQDTQYF.